This note documents a single TCR beta chain sequence. Its specificity is not known. This sample stems from a study of OX40 agonist ivuxolimab in advanced cancers. Across the study: Ivuxolimab doses were 0.01, 0.1, 0.3, 1.5, 3 or 10 mg/kg every 2 weeks. Study results and limitations: The antigens recognized by the expanded peripheral T cells, that is their antigen specificity, were not determined. At 0.1 to 3.0 mg/kg, clonal expansion of CD4+ and CD8+ blood T cells had occurred by week 6.

The assay was immunoSEQ multiplex PCR, and TCRdb's table has in-frame clones only and misses some. The profile shows approximately 58,000 clones, about four fifths of them singletons. V was clipped by 3 bases and J by 3 bases, with 12 bases between them. The CDR3 is made up of 15 amino acids. From germline, CDR1 is SGHTA and CDR2 FQGTGA. The V call is TRBV7-3, the J call TRBJ2-1; maybe TRBD2 (6 bases). The sequencing used CD4+ or CD8+ T cells sorted from blood, collected in a trial of the OX40 agonist ivuxolimab. This sequence was found in an adult with an advanced solid tumor such as melanoma, head and neck, liver or kidney cancer. CDR3 coding DNA: TGTGCCAGCAGCTTGGGACTCTCCAACTACAATGAGCAGTTCTTC. Residues: CASSLGLSNYNEQFF. Supplemented by reference TRBV7-3 and TRBJ2-1, the full variable domain reads GAGVSQTPSNKVTEKGKYVELRCDPISGHTALYWYRQSLGQGPEFLIYFQGTGAADDSGLPNDRFFAVRPEGSVSTLKIQRTERGDSAVYLCASSLGLSNYNEQFFGPGTRLTVL.